This T cell receptor (beta chain) comes out of a study of blood T cells in healthy people across ages. The CDR3 is made up of 16 amino acids. Trimming took 5 bases from V and 14 from J, leaving 27 bases between them. Germline V gene sequence: CDR1 LGHNA, CDR2 YSLEER. This clonotype was found many times. The donors, all healthy, were Caucasians living in Russia, aged about 6 to 100. Peripheral blood from each donor was collected in a volume of approximately 10 milliliters. Together with a sample-barcoded 5' primer, a J-beta primer mix was included in a second PCR lasting roughly 6 to 12 cycles. TCRdb independently ran MiXCR on the 5' RACE reads; one entry per CDR3 protein. The sample lists over 550,000 distinct CDR3 sequences, about 30% seen once, with about a sixth in the top ten.

The chain recombines TRBV4-3 with TRBJ1-4; the D gene is possibly TRBD1 (5 bases). Sequences were obtained from blood. This receptor was taken from a woman older than 75 in good health. DNA for the CDR3: TGCGCCAGCAGCGACCCGGGACGAGGATTAAATAATGAGCTGTTTTTT. Residues: CASSDPGRGLNNELFF.